Each of the 6 T cell receptor beta chains below was sequenced from the same sample in a study of T-cell reconstitution after alpha-beta-depleted transplantation in children. The library targeted TCRbeta and was prepared with unique molecular identifiers. TCRdb recomputed calls from the PCR reads with MiXCR, one row per CDR3 protein. The table has about 100,000 distinct CDR3 sequences, about 6.8% seen once; the top ten hold approximately 16%. The starting material was PBMCs, obtained before TCRalphabeta/CD19-depleted stem cell transplant. The receptors here all came from a boy aged 2 to 10 with acute lymphoblastic leukemia, due to receive a stem cell transplant.

In this sample, this clonotype turned up many times. The chain has TRBV7-2 and TRBJ2-1; TRBD2 agrees at 7 bases. Germline-derived CDR1 and CDR2 are SGHTA and FQGNSA. The CDR3 length is 17 residues. V lost 1 base and J lost 5; bases outside the gene matches: 11. The CDR3, as DNA: TGTGCCAGCAGCTTAGTCTCCGGGGGGAGTATAGACAATGAGCAGTTCTTC. This gives the protein CASSLVSGGSIDNEQFF.

This clonotype was seen many times. This sequence joins TRBV5-1 and TRBJ2-2, with 12 bases aligning to TRBD1. J gave up 7 bases and V 4 bases, and 5 bases lay outside the gene matches. Germline V gene data show CDR1 as SGHRS and CDR2 as YFSETQ. This CDR3 region has 15 residues. Here the CDR3 DNA reads TGCGCCAGCAGCCCGGGACAGGGGGCTGGCGGGGAGCTGTTTTTT. Residues: CASSPGQGAGGELFF.

This clonotype showed up many times. The genes are TRBV25-1 and TRBJ2-5, with 7 bases aligning to TRBD1. The CDR3 is made up of 14 amino acids. V lost 3 bases, J lost 3 bases, and 4 bases stayed unmatched. Germline V gives CDR1 MGHDK, CDR2 SYGVNS. This chain's CDR3 is CASSEVTGEETQYF. DNA for the CDR3: TGTGCCAGCAGTGAGGTAACAGGGGAAGAGACCCAGTACTTC.

This chain uses TRBV6-1 with TRBJ2-1; maybe TRBD2 (6 bases). CDR1 MNHNS and CDR2 SASEGT come from the germline V gene. Trimming removed 6 bases at V and 1 base at J, with 16 bases between. CDR3 length equals 16 residues. The CDR3 DNA follows: TGTGCCAGCAGACCACCGGGACTTGGTTCCTACAATGAGCAGTTCTTC. Its translation: CASRPPGLGSYNEQFF.

The rearrangement joins TRBV20-1 to TRBJ2-1; D is possibly TRBD1 (6 bases). Trimming removed 7 bases at V and 15 bases at J, with 19 bases between. The CDR3 has 11 amino acids. Germline-derived CDR1 and CDR2 are DFQATT and SNEGSKA (reference sequence). CDR3 sequence (DNA): TGCAGTGACCCAGGACAGATGGTTCGGTTCTTC. Protein product: CSDPGQMVRFF.

This clonotype was seen repeatedly, ten times or more. The chain carries TRBV3-1 and TRBJ1-1; D possibly corresponds to TRBD1 (6 bases). Trimming took 1 base from V and 7 from J, leaving 7 bases between them. This CDR3 is 12 amino acids long. Germline assignment: CDR1 LGHDT and CDR2 YNNKEL (reference sequence). CDR3 sequence: CASSQGTDEAFF. CDR3 sequence (DNA): TGTGCCAGCAGCCAAGGGACAGATGAAGCTTTCTTT.